Sequencing of this T cell receptor (beta chain) was carried out in a study of cytomegalovirus exposure and HLA in healthy donors. Points from the study as a whole: Available immune exposure information was restricted to CMV serostatus only. Researchers reported from a later analysis that most CMV-associated TCR beta chains appeared HLA-restricted. Most of the TCR beta V segments (in an earlier analysis) were productive either about 87% or about 30% of the time.

Every donor was a healthy person donating bone marrow. As to this clone: Antigen specificity is unknown.

Germline V gives CDR1 MGHRA, CDR2 YSYEKL. This CDR3 comprises 13 residues. V was shortened by 3 bases and J by 4 bases, with 10 bases between the two germline ends. The study ran its PCR with 60 Vbeta and 13 Jbeta primers. Using immunoSEQ multiplex PCR, the repertoire was profiled, and TCRdb retains in-frame clones only, with some absent. The table shows nearly 300,000 clones, with 86% occurring only once. Sequencing used PBMCs. The TCR comes from a man aged 35 to 55 in good health and CMV-seropositive. The chain uses TRBV4-1 and TRBJ2-7; D gene uncertain. CDR3: CASSHALEYEQYF. Here the CDR3 DNA reads TGCGCCAGCAGCCACGCTCTGGAGTACGAGCAGTACTTC.